The present TCR beta chain was sequenced within a study of OX40 agonist ivuxolimab in advanced cancers. Overall study findings and caveats: Low normalized T-cell clonal expansion was also seen in some nonresponders.

The repertoire was sequenced with immunoSEQ multiplex PCR; TCRdb's copy has only in-frame clones and lacks some. The repertoire includes tens of thousands of clones, under 90% of them detected once, and 1% to 1.3% sits in the top ten. As for this clone: Its specificity is unknown.

Source: CD4+ or CD8+ T cells sorted from blood, taken in a trial of the OX40 agonist ivuxolimab. The clonotype was recovered from an adult with an advanced solid tumor such as melanoma, head and neck, liver or kidney cancer.

The CDR3 DNA reads as TGTGCCAGCAGCTGGAGGGGTGACTATGGCTACACCTTC. Translation gives CASSWRGDYGYTF. V and J are TRBV11-2 and TRBJ1-2; TRBD1 is a possible D gene (5 bases). The CDR3 length is 13 residues. Trimming removed 4 bases from V and 3 bases from J, with 9 bases in between. Germline loops: CDR1 SGHAT, CDR2 FQNNGV. Using reference TRBV11-2 and TRBJ1-2 for the parts outside the CDR3, the full variable domain is EAGVAQSPRYKIIEKRQSVAFWCNPISGHATLYWYQQILGQGPKLLIQFQNNGVVDDSQLPKDRFSAERLKGVDSTLKIQPAKLEDSAVYLCASSWRGDYGYTFGSGTRLTVV.